This T cell receptor beta chain appears in the sequencing data of a study of T cells in Graves' hyperthyroidism and ophthalmopathy. Broader study findings: The model foresaw ophthalmopathy a median around 6.4 months prior to onset. From stable hyperthyroidism, ophthalmopathy was separated by a 13 V-J model.

Germline V lookup: CDR1 SNHLY, CDR2 FYNNEI. Trimming took 10 bases from V and 4 from J, leaving 13 bases between them. CDR3 size: 12 residues. Aged 18 to 65, the patients had hyperthyroidism that was newly diagnosed and had lasted under 2 months. Diagnosing involved the use of clinical symptoms, serum thyroxine and TRAb, thyroid ultrasound and orbital computed tomography. The investigators amplified TCR beta CDR3 regions from RNA transcripts. Researchers ran a first-round RT-PCR on the TCR CDR3 using the HTBI primer set. From the multiplex PCR reads, TCRdb called clonotypes with MiXCR, one entry per CDR3 protein. The profile shows roughly 570,000 distinct CDR3 sequences, just over 45% of them singletons. In this sample, this clonotype turned up many times. What it binds is not known.

The source of this sequence is a young woman with Graves' hyperthyroidism. The sequencing sample was made of peripheral blood or thyroid tissue (not recorded which). The V call is TRBV2, the J call TRBJ2-5; D perhaps matches TRBD1 (5 bases). The CDR3 here is CAIPRVGETQYF. For the CDR3, the DNA is TGTGCCATCCCCAGGGTCGGAGAGACCCAGTACTTC.